This record covers a single T cell receptor (beta chain). The antigen remains unidentified. The data were produced by immunoSEQ multiplex PCR, yet TCRdb's version contains in-frame clones alone and is incomplete. The sample has about 36,000 clones; around two thirds are singletons. This sample is drawn from a study of OX40 agonist ivuxolimab in advanced cancers. Notes on the study in general: The CD4+ and CD8+ T cells in the blood had expanded clonally by week 6 at 0.1 to 3.0 mg/kg. Expanded clones were, on average, more numerous in CD8+ T cells than in CD4+. What antigens the expanded peripheral T cells recognized was never established.

Germline CDR1 is SGHDN and CDR2 is FVKESK. Trimming took off 1 base at V and 7 bases at J, with 11 bases between the two ends. The CDR3 runs 13 residues. The rearrangement joins TRBV14 to TRBJ2-7, with D uncertain. The specimen was CD4+ or CD8+ T cells sorted from blood, collected in a trial of the OX40 agonist ivuxolimab. The source is an adult with an advanced solid tumor such as melanoma, head and neck, liver or kidney cancer. Written as DNA, the CDR3 is TGTGCCAGCAGCCAAGGTAGATGGGGTGAGCAGTACTTC. Its protein is CASSQGRWGEQYF.